The entry that follows covers one T cell receptor (beta chain) sequence. With a much larger clone just one base away, this may be a read error. The data belong to a study of Graves' ophthalmopathy and Graves' hyperthyroidism. The study amplified TCR beta CDR3 regions using RNA transcripts. An opening RT-PCR round employed HTBI primers and preceded a second-round multiplex PCR. MiXCR, run by TCRdb on the multiplex PCR reads, gives a single entry per CDR3 protein. The profile shows around 1.1 million distinct CDR3 sequences, about 40% of them singletons. Included hyperthyroidism patients were aged 18 to 65 and newly diagnosed (under 2 months' duration). The sequenced sample consisted of peripheral blood or thyroid tissue (not recorded which). The receptor was isolated from an adult man with Graves' hyperthyroidism.

The CDR3 is CASSLLWMPQNTEAFF. CDR3 DNA sequence: TGTGCCAGCAGCTTGCTGTGGATGCCTCAAAACACTGAAGCTTTCTTT. The V and J genes are TRBV5-8 and TRBJ1-1; D is uncertain. This CDR3 has 16 residues. The germline V gene encodes CDR1 SGHTS and CDR2 YDEGEE. Between the trimmed V and J ends, which lost 1 base and 2 bases, there was a span of 15 bases.